A selection of T cell receptor beta chains follows, all from one sample in a study of shared clonotypes between healthy human individuals. Data came from immunoSEQ multiplex PCR; TCRdb stores just in-frame clones and leaves some out. Of some 2,500,000 clones in the sample, 80% to 95% are singletons; the top ten hold around 0.37%. The sequencing input was naive CD4+ T cells from PBMCs. The receptors were sampled from a man aged 18 to 30 in good health. Some clones in this sample may be carry-over from other donors' samples. CDR3s include the opening cysteine and the closing phenylalanine or tryptophan. D genes are given only for firm matches. Where a row states a size, it is once, few, many or the class of an expanded clone; other rows omit it.

v_call,d_call,clone_size,j_call,cdr3_aa,cdr3_nt
TRBV5-5,TRBD2,.,TRBJ2-3,CASSLAGLAWTRESADTQYF,TGTGCCAGCAGCTTGGCGGGACTAGCATGGACTAGAGAGTCGGCGGATACGCAGTATTTT
TRBV10-3,TRBD2,.,TRBJ2-7,CAISESSTSGDASYEQYF,TGTGCCATCAGTGAGTCCTCGACTAGCGGAGACGCGTCCTACGAGCAGTACTTC
TRBV6-1,.,.,TRBJ1-5,CASRGTDTYQPQHF,TGTGCCAGCAGGGGGACGGACACTTATCAGCCCCAGCATTTT
TRBV9,TRBD2,.,TRBJ2-7,CASSESSGTSYEQYF,TGTGCCAGCAGCGAATCTAGCGGAACCTCCTACGAGCAGTACTTC
TRBV7-2,.,.,TRBJ2-2,CASSPQAANTGELFF,TGTGCCAGCAGCCCACAGGCCGCGAACACCGGGGAGCTGTTTTTT
TRBV7-2,.,once,TRBJ2-7,CASSLVGYGEQYF,TGTGCCAGCAGCTTAGTAGGGTACGGCGAGCAGTACTTC
TRBV19,.,once,TRBJ1-1,CASSHLRGAATTEAFF,TGTGCCAGTAGTCACCTCCGGGGCGCAGCCACAACCGAAGCTTTCTTT
TRBV28,.,.,TRBJ2-7,CASSLPPGPYEQYF,TGTGCCAGCAGTCTCCCTCCGGGCCCCTACGAGCAGTACTTC
TRBV30,.,.,TRBJ2-1,CAWRAGEEQFF,TGTGCCTGGAGAGCCGGGGAAGAGCAGTTCTTC
TRBV21-1,.,.,TRBJ2-5,CASSKWETGVGETQYF,TGTGCCAGCAGCAAATGGGAGACAGGGGTAGGGGAGACCCAGTACTTC
TRBV28,.,.,TRBJ1-5,CASTTQGREDQPQHF,TGTGCCAGCACCACGCAGGGCAGGGAAGATCAGCCCCAGCATTTT
TRBV15,TRBD2,.,TRBJ2-6,CATSWEGMGSSGANVLTF,TGTGCCACCAGCTGGGAGGGGATGGGTAGCTCTGGGGCCAACGTCCTGACTTTC
TRBV7-9,TRBD2,.,TRBJ2-2,CASSPRASGIAPTGELFF,TGTGCCAGCAGCCCCCGGGCTAGCGGGATAGCCCCCACCGGGGAGCTGTTTTTT
TRBV6-6,.,.,TRBJ2-7,CASSYRGSDFLREQYF,TGTGCCAGCAGTTACAGGGGCAGTGACTTTCTACGAGAGCAGTACTTC
TRBV7-3,.,.,TRBJ2-7,CASSLLQGSEQYF,TGTGCCAGCAGCTTGCTCCAGGGGAGCGAGCAGTACTTC
TRBV5-6,TRBD1,.,TRBJ1-1,CASSLGDRGTEAFF,TGTGCCAGCAGCTTGGGTGACAGGGGGACTGAAGCTTTCTTT
TRBV6-5,.,.,TRBJ1-5,CASRLTGYSNQPQHF,TGTGCCAGCAGGCTAACAGGATATAGCAATCAGCCCCAGCATTTT
TRBV5-4,.,.,TRBJ2-2,CASSSSGTPNTGELFF,TGTGCCAGCAGCTCATCCGGGACACCGAACACCGGGGAGCTGTTTTTT
TRBV18,.,.,TRBJ2-7,CASSPRQEAYYEQYF,TGTGCCAGCTCACCACGGCAGGAGGCTTACTACGAGCAGTACTTC
TRBV5-1,.,.,TRBJ2-7,CASSRGMGSPGDEQYF,TGCGCCAGCAGTAGAGGTATGGGGAGCCCCGGGGACGAGCAGTACTTC
TRBV5-5,TRBD2,.,TRBJ2-1,CASSPTSGSYNEQFF,TGTGCCAGCAGCCCGACTAGCGGCTCCTACAATGAGCAGTTCTTC
TRBV4-3,.,.,TRBJ2-1,CASSKRSGSRGEQFF,TGCGCCAGCAGCAAAAGGTCGGGATCCAGGGGTGAGCAGTTCTTC
TRBV2,.,.,TRBJ2-5,CASSDVAGKETQYF,TGTGCCAGCAGTGACGTTGCAGGAAAAGAGACCCAGTACTTC
TRBV5-1,.,.,TRBJ2-7,CASSTGAEQYF,TGCGCCAGCAGCACTGGAGCCGAGCAGTACTTC
TRBV28,TRBD2,.,TRBJ2-3,CASIPAGVDTQYF,TGTGCCAGCATCCCAGCGGGAGTGGACACGCAGTATTTT
TRBV9,.,.,TRBJ2-5,CASSLQPVETQYF,TGTGCCAGCAGCCTTCAACCCGTGGAGACCCAGTACTTC
TRBV5-1,.,.,TRBJ2-5,CASSLAQTEETQYF,TGCGCCAGCAGCTTGGCCCAGACAGAAGAGACCCAGTACTTC
TRBV18,TRBD1,.,TRBJ2-5,CASSPTGGKETQYF,TGTGCCAGCTCACCCACAGGGGGTAAAGAGACCCAGTACTTC
TRBV5-1,.,.,TRBJ2-2,CASSSRGPSTGELFF,TGCGCCAGCAGCTCTCGGGGCCCTAGCACCGGGGAGCTGTTTTTT
TRBV5-1,.,.,TRBJ2-3,CASSLAGPDTQYF,TGCGCCAGCAGTTTGGCGGGGCCAGATACGCAGTATTTT
TRBV30,.,.,TRBJ1-1,CAWIPIPGQGYTEAFF,TGTGCCTGGATCCCGATTCCGGGACAAGGGTACACTGAAGCTTTCTTT
TRBV10-1,.,.,TRBJ2-3,CASSESGSDTQYF,TGCGCCAGCAGTGAGTCTGGGTCAGATACGCAGTATTTT
TRBV6-1,TRBD2,.,TRBJ2-7,CASTGSGRVGEQYF,TGTGCCAGCACGGGCAGCGGGAGAGTTGGGGAGCAGTACTTC
TRBV5-1,.,.,TRBJ1-4,CASSPRGGHATNEKLFF,TGCGCCAGCAGCCCGAGGGGCGGACACGCAACTAATGAAAAACTGTTTTTT
TRBV11-2,.,.,TRBJ2-7,CASSLPPGGRIRFNYEQYF,TGTGCCAGCAGCTTGCCACCGGGGGGCCGGATTCGCTTTAACTACGAGCAGTACTTC
TRBV4-2,.,.,TRBJ1-4,CASSQDEAPDTGATNEKLFF,TGTGCCAGCAGCCAAGATGAAGCCCCGGACACGGGGGCAACTAATGAAAAACTGTTTTTT